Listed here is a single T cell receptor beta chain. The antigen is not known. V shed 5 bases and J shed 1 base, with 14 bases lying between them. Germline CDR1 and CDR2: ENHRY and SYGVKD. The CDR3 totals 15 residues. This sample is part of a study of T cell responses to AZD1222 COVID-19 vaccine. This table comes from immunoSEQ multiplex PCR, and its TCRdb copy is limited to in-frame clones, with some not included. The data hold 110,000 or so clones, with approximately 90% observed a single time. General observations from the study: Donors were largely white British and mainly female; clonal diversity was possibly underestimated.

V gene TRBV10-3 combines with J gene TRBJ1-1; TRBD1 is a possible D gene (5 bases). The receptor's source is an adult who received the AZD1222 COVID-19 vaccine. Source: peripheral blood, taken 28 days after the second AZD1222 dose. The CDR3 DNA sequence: TGTGCCATCAGTAGTAAGGGGCCGCAGAACACTGAAGCTTTCTTT. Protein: CAISSKGPQNTEAFF.